The next 20 T cell receptor beta chains were all read from a single sample in a study of blood T cell repertoires in COVID-19. Some clones are missing from TCRdb's copy, which holds only in-frame ones; the method was immunoSEQ multiplex PCR. The sample carries just over 60,000 clones, 65% to 85% recorded once. What was sequenced was peripheral blood. The receptors derive from a woman older than 75 with active or convalescent COVID-19.

This chain joins TRBV11-2 and TRBJ2-3; 9 bases fit TRBD1. Germline-derived CDR1 and CDR2 are SGHAT and FQNNGV. Losses at the gene ends were 2 bases for V and 4 bases for J; bases not matched to a gene: 7. The CDR3 length is 16 residues. For the CDR3, the DNA is TGTGCCAGCAGCTTAATGAGGACAGGGGACGCAGATACGCAGTATTTT. As protein: CASSLMRTGDADTQYF.

This rearrangement joins TRBV5-8 to TRBJ1-6; 8 bases match TRBD1. The CDR3 length is 18 residues. The germline V gene encodes CDR1 SGHTS and CDR2 YDEGEE. V gave up 4 bases and J gave up 0 bases; unmatched junction bases: 9. CDR3 sequence reads: CASSTGTGLSSYNSPLHF. Here the CDR3 DNA reads TGTGCCAGCAGCACGGGGACAGGACTCAGCTCCTATAATTCACCCCTCCACTTT. The whole variable domain, remainder taken from reference TRBV5-8 and TRBJ1-6, is EAGVTQSPTHLIKTRGQQATLRCSPISGHTSVYWYQQALGLGLQFLLWYDEGEERNRGNFPPRFSGRQFPNYSSELNVNALELEDSALYLCASSTGTGLSSYNSPLHFGNGTRLTVT.

The rearrangement uses TRBV5-6 and TRBJ1-2, with 7 bases that match TRBD1. The germline CDR1 and CDR2 sequences are SGHDT and YYEEEE. The length of the CDR3 is 14 residues. V gave up 0 bases and J gave up 8 bases; unmatched junction bases: 7. CDR3 nucleotide sequence: TGTGCCAGCAGCTTGGGCGGACAGGAGGAGGGCTACACCTTC. Its translation is CASSLGGQEEGYTF.

The chain has TRBV19 and TRBJ2-5; possibly TRBD2 for D (7 bases). Germline V gene data show CDR1 as LNHDA and CDR2 as SQIVND (reference sequence). This CDR3 spans 15 amino acids. The ends were cut back, 4 bases at V and 4 bases at J, with 16 bases in the middle. The CDR3 DNA reads TGTGCCAGTAGTAGGGGGCGGGGGACCACAGAGACCCAGTACTTC. It is translated as CASSRGRGTTETQYF.

The chain is built from TRBV6-1 and TRBJ2-1, with 9 positions matching TRBD2. CDR1 MNHNS and CDR2 SASEGT come from the germline V gene. CDR3 length: 16 residues. J gave up 1 base and V 2 bases, and 3 bases lay outside the gene matches. The CDR3 DNA reads as TGTGCCAGCAGTGAATTAGCGGGGGCTTCCTACAATGAGCAGTTCTTC. It specifies CASSELAGASYNEQFF.

J is TRBJ1-1 and V is TRBV5-5; 7 nucleotides align to TRBD1. The CDR3 has 12 residues. The germline gives CDR1 SGHKS, CDR2 YYEKEE (reference sequence). J was trimmed by 8 bases and V by 4 bases; bases with no gene match: 5. The CDR3 loop reads CASSLRGQEAFF. In DNA, the CDR3 is TGTGCCAGCAGCCTTCGGGGACAGGAAGCTTTCTTT.

This rearrangement joins TRBV3-1 (or the pseudogene TRBV3-2) to TRBJ1-2, with D perhaps TRBD1 (6 bases). This CDR3 region has 16 residues. Germline V gene sequence: CDR1 LGHDT, CDR2 YNNKEL (reference sequence). The V end was cut by 10 bases, the J end by 0 bases, with 21 bases between. This CDR3 reads CATYSSGGATNYGYTF. In nucleotides, the CDR3 is TGTGCCACTTACTCTTCGGGGGGGGCCACTAACTATGGCTACACCTTC.

The rearrangement links TRBV10-3 to TRBJ1-2; the D gene is possibly TRBD1 (6 bases). The germline V gene has CDR1 ENHRY and CDR2 SYGVKD. V was trimmed by 3 bases and J by 3 bases, leaving 17 bases between them. This CDR3 has 16 residues. CDR3 bases: TGTGCCATCAGTGAAGGGGGGGATAGTGTGGACTATGGCTACACCTTC. Residues: CAISEGGDSVDYGYTF.

The table lists this clone with a count of one. The rearrangement uses TRBV10-3 and TRBJ2-3, with 8 bases lining up with TRBD2. The CDR3 extends over 13 amino acids. Germline lookup yields CDR1 ENHRY and CDR2 SYGVKD. V lost 11 bases and J lost 3; bases outside the gene matches: 7. CDR3 DNA sequence: TGTGCCTCCGCAGGACTAGCAACAGATACGCAGTATTTT. Translated, it gives CASAGLATDTQYF.

V and J are TRBV5-1 and TRBJ1-2, with TRBD1 identical over 7 bases. CDR3 length equals 13 residues. Losses at the gene ends were 4 bases for V and 4 bases for J; bases not matched to a gene: 4. Looked up from germline, CDR1 is SGHRS and CDR2 is YFSETQ. This CDR3 reads CASSPGQPYGYTF. The CDR3 DNA reads as TGCGCCAGCAGCCCGGGACAGCCCTATGGCTACACCTTC.

This chain links TRBV9 with TRBJ1-1; 8 bases match TRBD1. The V gene end was trimmed by 1 base and the J gene end by 4 bases; junction bases not matched to a gene: 9. The CDR3 contains 16 residues. Germline CDR1 SGDLS, CDR2 YYNGEE. CDR3 in DNA: TGTGCCAGCAGCGTACTTCCAGGGGGCGGTGGCACTGAAGCTTTCTTT. Translated, it gives CASSVLPGGGGTEAFF.

The V and J genes are TRBV5-1 and TRBJ1-2, with 10 bases lining up with TRBD1. The CDR3 is made up of 14 amino acids. Germline assignment: CDR1 SGHRS and CDR2 YFSETQ. Trimming cost V 2 bases and J 6 bases; bases outside gene matches: 4. CDR3 region: CASSLIDRGHGYTF. For the CDR3, the DNA is TGCGCCAGCAGCTTAATCGACAGGGGGCATGGCTACACCTTC.

The sample holds a few counts of this clone. The chain has TRBV9 and TRBJ1-6; a possible D gene is TRBD1 (6 bases). V shed 0 bases and J shed 8 bases, with 15 bases lying between them. CDR3 length: 16 residues. Germline lookup yields CDR1 SGDLS and CDR2 YYNGEE. CDR3 protein: CASSVESGAGDSPLHF. The CDR3 DNA is TGTGCCAGCAGCGTAGAATCGGGCGCAGGGGATTCACCCCTCCACTTT.

The chain is built from TRBV7-2 and TRBJ1-3, with TRBD1 as a possible D gene (6 bases). The CDR3 is made up of 17 amino acids. Per germline, CDR1 SGHTA and CDR2 FQGNSA. The germline V and J ends were trimmed by 4 bases and 1 base, with 17 bases remaining between them. CDR3: CASSSEDRLGSGNTIYF. The CDR3 DNA follows: TGTGCCAGCAGCTCTGAGGACAGATTGGGGTCTGGAAACACCATATATTTT.

The chain employs TRBV2 and TRBJ2-5; 13 bases match TRBD2. The V segment lost 6 bases and the J segment 0 bases; nucleotides outside the gene matches: 7. Germline-derived CDR1 and CDR2 are SNHLY and FYNNEI. This CDR3 has 17 amino acids. In DNA form, the CDR3 reads TGTGCCAGCAGGATGACTAGCGGGGGGCTACACCAAGAGACCCAGTACTTC. Residues: CASRMTSGGLHQETQYF.

This clone has just a few counts. J is TRBJ1-2 and V is TRBV10-3, with 10 bases identical to TRBD1. This CDR3 has 15 residues. Trimming removed 6 bases from V and 3 bases from J; junction bases left unmatched: 7. The V gene's germline CDR1 is ENHRY and CDR2 SYGVKD. The CDR3 nucleotides read TGTGCCATCAGCTCGCCCGGGACAGGGGACTATGGCTACACCTTC. It specifies CAISSPGTGDYGYTF.

This rearrangement joins TRBV11-2 to TRBJ1-2; tentative D call: TRBD1 (5 bases). Per the germline V gene, CDR1 is SGHAT and CDR2 is FQNNGV. Trimming pared 5 bases from V and 4 bases from J, leaving 14 bases between. CDR3 size: 14 residues. The CDR3 DNA reads as TGTGCCAGCAGCAGGTTAAGGGGAGGCTATGGCTACACCTTC. This encodes CASSRLRGGYGYTF. The variable domain in full, completed from reference TRBV11-2 and TRBJ1-2, reads EAGVAQSPRYKIIEKRQSVAFWCNPISGHATLYWYQQILGQGPKLLIQFQNNGVVDDSQLPKDRFSAERLKGVDSTLKIQPAKLEDSAVYLCASSRLRGGYGYTFGSGTRLTVV.

This chain links TRBV9 with TRBJ1-3; 8 bases line up with TRBD1. The germline V gene has CDR1 SGDLS and CDR2 YYNGEE. This CDR3 has 16 amino acids. V dropped 7 bases and J dropped 4; count of bases not matched to a gene: 13. The CDR3 sequence is CASGMGRAGGGNTIYF. The CDR3 DNA sequence: TGTGCCAGCGGCATGGGCAGGGCAGGGGGCGGAAACACCATATATTTT. Combining the CDR3 with reference TRBV9 and TRBJ1-3 gives the whole variable domain DSGVTQTPKHLITATGQRVTLRCSPRSGDLSVYWYQQSLDQGLQFLIQYYNGEERAKGNILERFSAQQFPDLHSELNLSSLELGDSALYFCASGMGRAGGGNTIYFGEGSWLTVV.

The chain is built from TRBV6-5 and TRBJ1-6, with 7 bases matching TRBD1. Trimming at V came to 4 bases and at J to 9 bases, leaving 6 bases not matched to a gene. Germline V gene data show CDR1 as MNHEY and CDR2 as SVGAGI. This CDR3 region has 14 residues. CDR3 sequence (DNA): TGTGCCAGCAGTTTAGGACAGGAGGGTTCACCCCTCCACTTT. It translates to CASSLGQEGSPLHF.

V and J are TRBV10-3 and TRBJ2-5; TRBD2 agrees at 9 bases. The junction had 1 base not matched to a gene; V was cut back by 6 bases and J by 2 bases. Per the germline V gene, CDR1 is ENHRY and CDR2 is SYGVKD. There are 13 residues in the CDR3. The CDR3 nucleotides read TGTGCCATCAGAACTAGCGGGCAAGAGACCCAGTACTTC. It codes for CAIRTSGQETQYF.